This TCR beta chain was identified in a study of CD8 T cells in ankylosing spondylitis. Findings and limits, study-wide: Blood from ankylosing spondylitis patients appeared to carry a characteristic roughly 8-variant TCR beta motif.

Using its own MiXCR run on the 5' RACE reads, TCRdb lists one record per CDR3 protein. This sample has approximately 240,000 distinct CDR3 sequences, with roughly 25% found just once. The CDR3 has 13 residues. Deletions cut 10 bases from V and 0 bases from J, with 9 bases between. Comments on this clonotype: Its antigen remains unidentified.

The rearrangement joins TRBV12-3 or TRBV12-4 to TRBJ2-2, with D unclear. The sequenced material came from blood, either unsorted or a sorted T cell fraction (not recorded which). The receptor comes from a male donor with ankylosing spondylitis or in good health (not recorded which). CDR3 amino acids: CATRMANTGELFF. The CDR3 DNA is TGTGCCACCCGGATGGCGAACACCGGGGAGCTGTTTTTT.